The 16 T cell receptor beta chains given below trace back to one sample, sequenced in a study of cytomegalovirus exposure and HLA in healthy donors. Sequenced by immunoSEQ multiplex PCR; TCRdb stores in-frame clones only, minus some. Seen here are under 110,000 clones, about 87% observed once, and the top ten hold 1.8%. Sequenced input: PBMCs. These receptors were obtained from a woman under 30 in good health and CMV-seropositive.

CDR3 region: CASSLGLMSSGGADTQYF. CDR3 DNA sequence: TGTGCCAGCAGCTTAGGCCTAATGAGTAGCGGGGGAGCAGATACGCAGTATTTT. The chain carries TRBV13 and TRBJ2-3; 9 bases map to TRBD2. This CDR3 region has 18 residues. The germline CDR1 and CDR2 sequences are PRHDT and FYEKMQ (reference sequence). Unmatched junction bases numbered 11, after V lost 0 bases and J lost 4 bases.

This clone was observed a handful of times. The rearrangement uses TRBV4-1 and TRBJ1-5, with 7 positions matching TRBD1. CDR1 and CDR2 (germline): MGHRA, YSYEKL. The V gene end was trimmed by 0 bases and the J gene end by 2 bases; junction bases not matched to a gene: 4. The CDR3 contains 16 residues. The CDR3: CASSQDTTGRNQPQHF. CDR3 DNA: TGCGCCAGCAGCCAAGATACGACAGGGCGCAATCAGCCCCAGCATTTT.

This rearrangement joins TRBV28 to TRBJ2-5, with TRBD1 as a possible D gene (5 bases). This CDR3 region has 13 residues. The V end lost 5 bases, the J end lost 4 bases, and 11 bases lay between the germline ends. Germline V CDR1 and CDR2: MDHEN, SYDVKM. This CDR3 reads CASSTGRRETQYF. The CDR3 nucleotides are TGTGCCAGCAGTACAGGACGCAGAGAGACCCAGTACTTC.

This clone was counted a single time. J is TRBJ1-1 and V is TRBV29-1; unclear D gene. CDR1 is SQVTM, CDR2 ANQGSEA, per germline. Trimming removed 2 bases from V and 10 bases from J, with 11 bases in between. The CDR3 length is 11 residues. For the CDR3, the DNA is TGCAGCGTTGAATGGGCGTCTGGAGCTTTCTTT. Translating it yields CSVEWASGAFF.

The DNA of the CDR3 is TGTGCCACACGACCTCTAGCGGGGGTCACAGATACGCAGTATTTT. It encodes CATRPLAGVTDTQYF. The chain uses TRBV27 and TRBJ2-3; 10 nucleotides agree with TRBD2. The CDR3 covers 15 residues. CDR1 MNHEY and CDR2 SMNVEV come from the germline V gene (reference sequence). With V trimmed by 10 bases and J by 2 bases, 9 bases remained unmatched.

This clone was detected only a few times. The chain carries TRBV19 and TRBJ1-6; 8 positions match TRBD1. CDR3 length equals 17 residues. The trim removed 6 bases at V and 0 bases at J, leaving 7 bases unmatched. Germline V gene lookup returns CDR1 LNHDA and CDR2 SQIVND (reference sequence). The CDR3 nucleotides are TGTGCCAGTAGCCTCGACAGGGGAAGCTCCTATAATTCACCCCTCCACTTT. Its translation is CASSLDRGSSYNSPLHF.

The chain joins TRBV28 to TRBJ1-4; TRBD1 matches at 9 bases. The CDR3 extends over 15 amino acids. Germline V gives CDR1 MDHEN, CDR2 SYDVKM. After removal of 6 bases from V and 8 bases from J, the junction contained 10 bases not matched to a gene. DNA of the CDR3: TGTGCCAGCAGACTACAGGGGGCTCCTAGGGAAAAACTGTTTTTT. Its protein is CASRLQGAPREKLFF.

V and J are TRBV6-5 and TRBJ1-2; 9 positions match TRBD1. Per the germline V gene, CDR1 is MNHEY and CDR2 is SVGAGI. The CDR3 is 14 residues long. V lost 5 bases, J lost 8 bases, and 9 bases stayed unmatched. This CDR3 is CASSTGTGFRGYTF. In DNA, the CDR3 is TGTGCCAGCAGTACCGGGACAGGGTTCAGGGGCTACACCTTC.

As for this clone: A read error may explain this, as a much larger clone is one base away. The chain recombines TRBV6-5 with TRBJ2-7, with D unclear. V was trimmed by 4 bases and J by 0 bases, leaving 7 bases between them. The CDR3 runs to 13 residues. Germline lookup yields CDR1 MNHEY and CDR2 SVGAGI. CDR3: CASSLGSSYEQYF. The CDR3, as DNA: TGTGCCAGCAGTTTGGGCAGCTCCTACGAGCAGTACTTC.

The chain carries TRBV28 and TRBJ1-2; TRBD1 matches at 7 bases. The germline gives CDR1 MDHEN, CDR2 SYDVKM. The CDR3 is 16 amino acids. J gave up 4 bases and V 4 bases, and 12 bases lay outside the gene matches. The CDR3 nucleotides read TGTGCCAGCAGTTCCCTCGCCGGGACAGCTACCTATGGCTACACCTTC. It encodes CASSSLAGTATYGYTF.

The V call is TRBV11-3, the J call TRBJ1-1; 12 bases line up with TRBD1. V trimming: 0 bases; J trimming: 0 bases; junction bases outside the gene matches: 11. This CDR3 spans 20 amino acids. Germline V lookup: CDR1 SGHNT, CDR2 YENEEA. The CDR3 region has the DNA TGTGCCAGCAGCTTAGATTCCGGGACAGGGGGCAAGAGCATGAACACTGAAGCTTTCTTT. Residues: CASSLDSGTGGKSMNTEAFF. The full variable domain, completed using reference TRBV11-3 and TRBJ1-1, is EAGVVQSPRYKIIEKKQPVAFWCNPISGHNTLYWYLQNLGQGPELLIRYENEEAVDDSQLPKDRFSAERLKGVDSTLKIQPAELGDSAVYLCASSLDSGTGGKSMNTEAFFGQGTRLTVV.

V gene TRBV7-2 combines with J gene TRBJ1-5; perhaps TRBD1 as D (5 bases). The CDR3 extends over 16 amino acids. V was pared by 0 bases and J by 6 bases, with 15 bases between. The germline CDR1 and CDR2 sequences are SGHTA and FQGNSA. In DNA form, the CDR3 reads TGTGCCAGCAGCTTAGCGGGGCAGGGTTGGACTCAGCCCCAGCATTTT. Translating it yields CASSLAGQGWTQPQHF.

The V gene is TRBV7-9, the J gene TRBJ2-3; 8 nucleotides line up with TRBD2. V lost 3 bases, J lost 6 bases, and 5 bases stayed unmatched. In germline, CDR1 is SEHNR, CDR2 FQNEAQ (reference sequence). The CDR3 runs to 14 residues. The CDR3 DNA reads TGTGCCAGCAGCTTCTGGACGGGAGGGGATACGCAGTATTTT. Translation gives CASSFWTGGDTQYF.

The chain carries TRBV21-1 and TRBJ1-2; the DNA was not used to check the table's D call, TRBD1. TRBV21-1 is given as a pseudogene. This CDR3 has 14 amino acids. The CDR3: CASSNDRHLCGYTF. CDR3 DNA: TGTGCCAGCAGCAACGACAGGCACCTATGCGGCTACACCTTC.

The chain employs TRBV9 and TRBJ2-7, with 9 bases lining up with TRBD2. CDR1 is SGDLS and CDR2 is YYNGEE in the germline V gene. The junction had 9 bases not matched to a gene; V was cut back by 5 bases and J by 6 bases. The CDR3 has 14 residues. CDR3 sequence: CASSRAGGNGEQYF. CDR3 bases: TGTGCCAGCAGTCGGGCGGGGGGGAACGGCGAGCAGTACTTC.

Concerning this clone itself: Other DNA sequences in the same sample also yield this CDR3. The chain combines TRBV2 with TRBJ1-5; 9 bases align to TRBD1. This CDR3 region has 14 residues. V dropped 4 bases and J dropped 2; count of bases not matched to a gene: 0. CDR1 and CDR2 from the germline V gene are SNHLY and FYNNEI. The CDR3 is CASSGQGGNQPQHF. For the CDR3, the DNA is TGTGCCAGCAGTGGACAGGGGGGCAATCAGCCCCAGCATTTT.